This note documents a single T cell receptor (beta chain) sequence. In the authors' methods: Reference gene primer amplification gave nucleated cell count estimates. Repertoires were generated with immunoSEQ multiplex PCR, while TCRdb's copy carries only in-frame clones and drops some. V and J calls and clone size follow that table, whereas D and trimming were derived from the DNA. The sample yields 250,000 to 350,000 clones, about 85% seen once. The data originate from a study of blood T cell repertoires in COVID-19. At the level of the study: Acute and convalescent COVID-19 samples came from the United States, Italy and Spain.

CDR1 is MNHEY, CDR2 SMNVEV, per germline (reference sequence). With 8 bases removed from V and 6 bases from J, the gap between germline ends came to 2 bases. The CDR3 consists of 9 residues. This TCR was sampled from a woman between 45 and 65 years old with active or convalescent COVID-19. This chain links TRBV27 with TRBJ1-5; D gene ambiguous. Sequencing was performed on peripheral blood. This CDR3 is CASRQPQHF. CDR3 nucleotides: TGTGCCAGCCGTCAGCCCCAGCATTTT.